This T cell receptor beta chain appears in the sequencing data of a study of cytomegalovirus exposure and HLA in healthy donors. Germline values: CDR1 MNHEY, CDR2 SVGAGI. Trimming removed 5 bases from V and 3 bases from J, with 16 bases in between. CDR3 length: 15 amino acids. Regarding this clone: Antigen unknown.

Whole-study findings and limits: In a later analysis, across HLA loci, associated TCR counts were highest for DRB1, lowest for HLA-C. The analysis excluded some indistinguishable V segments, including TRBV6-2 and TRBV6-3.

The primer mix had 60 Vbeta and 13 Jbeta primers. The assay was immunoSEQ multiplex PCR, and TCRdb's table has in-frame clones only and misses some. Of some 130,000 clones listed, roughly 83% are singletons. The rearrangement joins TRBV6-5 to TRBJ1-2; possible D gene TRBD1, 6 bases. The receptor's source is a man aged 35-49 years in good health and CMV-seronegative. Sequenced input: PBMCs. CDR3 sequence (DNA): TGTGCCAGCAGTCTCACAGGGAGCTCTCACTATGGCTACACCTTC. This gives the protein CASSLTGSSHYGYTF.